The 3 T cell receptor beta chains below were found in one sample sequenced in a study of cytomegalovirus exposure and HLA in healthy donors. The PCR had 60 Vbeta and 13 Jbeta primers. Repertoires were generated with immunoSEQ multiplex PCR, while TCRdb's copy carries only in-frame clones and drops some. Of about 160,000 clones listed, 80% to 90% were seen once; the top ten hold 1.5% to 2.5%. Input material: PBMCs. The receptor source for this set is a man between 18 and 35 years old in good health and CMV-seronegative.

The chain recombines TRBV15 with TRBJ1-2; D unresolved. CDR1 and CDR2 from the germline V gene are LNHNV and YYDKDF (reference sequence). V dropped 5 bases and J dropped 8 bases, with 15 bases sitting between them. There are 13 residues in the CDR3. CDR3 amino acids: CATSGPLRVGYTF. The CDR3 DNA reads TGTGCCACCAGCGGTCCTCTCCGGGTAGGCTACACCTTC.

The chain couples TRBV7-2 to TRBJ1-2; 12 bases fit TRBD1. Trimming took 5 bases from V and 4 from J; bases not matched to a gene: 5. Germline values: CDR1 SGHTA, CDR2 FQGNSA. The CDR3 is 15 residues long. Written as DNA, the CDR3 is TGTGCCAGCAGCCGGGACAGGGGGCGCGGCTATGGCTACACCTTC. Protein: CASSRDRGRGYGYTF.

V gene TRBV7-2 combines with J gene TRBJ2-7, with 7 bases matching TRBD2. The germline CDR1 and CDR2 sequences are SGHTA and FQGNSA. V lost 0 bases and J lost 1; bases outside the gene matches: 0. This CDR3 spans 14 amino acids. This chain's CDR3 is CASSLASGSYEQYF. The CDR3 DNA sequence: TGTGCCAGCAGCTTAGCTAGCGGGTCCTACGAGCAGTACTTC.